Sequencing of this T cell receptor beta chain was carried out in a study of Graves' ophthalmopathy and Graves' hyperthyroidism. The table lists this clonotype with a few counts. For repertoire sequencing, the TCR beta CDR3 regions were amplified from RNA transcripts. Investigators did first-round RT-PCR with HTBI primers, then second-round multiplex PCR. MiXCR was run by TCRdb on the multiplex PCR reads, yielding one entry per CDR3 protein. This sample has about 1.1 million distinct CDR3 sequences; 35% to 45% occur once, and the top ten carry over 8.5%. This CDR3 spans 15 amino acids. V was trimmed by 2 bases and J by 2 bases, leaving 14 bases between them. Per the germline V gene, CDR1 is SGHNT and CDR2 is YYREEE (reference sequence). Diagnosis used clinical symptoms, serum thyroxine, TRAb, thyroid ultrasound and orbital computed tomography.

This rearrangement joins TRBV5-4 to TRBJ2-7; tentatively, D is TRBD1 (6 bases). Sequencing was carried out using peripheral blood or thyroid tissue (not recorded which). This sequence was found in an adult man with Graves' hyperthyroidism. CDR3 amino acids: CASSLQGVRAYEQYF. Written as DNA, the CDR3 is TGTGCCAGCAGCTTACAGGGTGTCCGGGCCTACGAGCAGTACTTC.